This TCR beta chain is drawn from a study of siplizumab effects on memory and regulatory T cells. Study conclusions and caveats: The study did not confirm that proliferating Tregs from siplizumab cultures were suppressive.

Some clones are missing from TCRdb's copy, which holds only in-frame ones; the method was immunoSEQ multiplex PCR. The sample contains more than 90,000 clones, about 93% of which appear only once. Concerning this clone itself: The antigen remains undetermined.

The material sequenced was non-Treg CD4+ T cells sorted from blood. The origin of this receptor is a human donor in good health.

The CDR3 loop reads CASSVDPDGLGNTIYF. The CDR3 nucleotides read TGTGCCAGCAGCGTAGACCCAGACGGACTGGGAAACACCATATATTTT. The V gene is TRBV9, the J gene TRBJ1-3; D is uncertain. Between the trimmed V and J ends, which lost 0 bases and 4 bases, there was a span of 14 bases. The CDR3 is made up of 16 amino acids. Germline values: CDR1 SGDLS, CDR2 YYNGEE.